Below, one TCR beta chain is given with its context. Its binding antigen is unknown. The record has no base qualities; no much larger clone is one base away. Library method: the immunoSEQ multiplex PCR assay. For the original study's pipeline: A statistical classification framework was built to diagnose cytomegalovirus status from the catalog of TCR beta chain sequences. This immuneACCESS table, as held by TCRdb, lists in-frame sequences with V and J called but not all clones. Of the missing ones, under half trace to an unresolved V gene in checked studies; the others have no known cause. For V, J and clone size, that table is used; D and trimming come from the DNA. This sample holds around 250,000 clones; 90% were observed only once. Jointly, the top ten make up about 0.36% of the sample. Donors formed part of the validation cohort, which comprised 95 to 150 subjects and was distinct from the first cohort of 550 to 850 subjects.

These data belong to a study of cytomegalovirus exposure and HLA in healthy donors (dated by TCRdb to 2017 to 2019). Broadly, across the study: The roughly 670 repertoires of the first cohort and the approximately 130 validation repertoires were produced on the same platform, according to a later analysis. The study aimed to test whether signatures of past pathogen exposure could be identified by cataloging public T cell receptors. Besides the first cohort of around 670 subjects, a separate validation cohort made up of around 120 different subjects was used. High-throughput TCR immunosequencing, statistical association of individual TCRs with disease status, and machine learning were combined to predict cytomegalovirus infection status. Overall study results and their limits: The authors suggested that the approach could potentially be generalized to other disease states and immunological phenotypes. Most TCR sequences were observed very rarely across donors, whereas some public TCRs were present in many individuals. In vitro tests confirmed that a few of the cytomegalovirus-associated TCR beta chains recognize cytomegalovirus antigens. A later analysis found that TCRs clustered in the first cohort also tended to co-occur in the approximately 120 validation repertoires, with more than 90% of cluster scores above 0. The study gave a list of over 150 TCR beta chains associated with cytomegalovirus. The classifier was reported to diagnose cytomegalovirus status with high specificity and sensitivity in both the original cohort and the validation cohort. A later analysis lacked HLA typing for the validation cohort, so it scored co-occurrence in that cohort across all 120 or so repertoires.

The CDR3 numbers 18 residues from cysteine through phenylalanine. This entry keeps only the CDR3 DNA: 54 bases, framed from base 1. Trimming removed 4 bases from V and 0 bases from J; the gene matches leave 11 bases unexplained. CDR1 is given as SGHDT and CDR2 as YYEEEE, both from the germline V gene. This receptor was obtained from a woman between 18 and 30 years old in good health and CMV-seronegative. The rearranged segments are TRBV5-6 and TRBJ1-3; TRBD1 matches 9 bases in the middle. The sample taken for sequencing was PBMCs. CDR3 sequence: CASSRGGQGPYSGNTIYF. DNA sequence: TGTGCCAGCAGCCGAGGTGGACAGGGGCCCTACTCTGGAAACACCATATATTTT.